This TCR beta chain was recovered during a study of identical twins. MiXCR was run by TCRdb on the 5' RACE reads, yielding one entry per CDR3 protein. The sample includes 690,000 or so distinct CDR3 sequences, 6.1% seen only once; the top ten take about 1.8%. To note about this clonotype: The antigen remains unidentified. This may come from a read error, since a much larger clone is one base off.

Study observations and caveats: Recombination models fit unrelated individuals' TCR alpha sharing but underestimated twins'.

Sequences were obtained from naive T cells sorted from blood. This TCR was recovered from a young man in good health.

CDR3 DNA sequence: TGCGCCAGCAGCTTGGACGCGACGAGCTCCTACGAGCAGTACTTC. It encodes CASSLDATSSYEQYF. The rearrangement links TRBV5-1 to TRBJ2-7; D is uncertain. V lost 0 bases to trimming and J lost 0 bases, with 10 bases between them. This CDR3 comprises 15 residues. Germline CDR1 SGHRS, CDR2 YFSETQ. The full variable domain, with the rest looked up from reference TRBV5-1 and TRBJ2-7, is KAGVTQTPRYLIKTRGQQVTLSCSPISGHRSVSWYQQTPGQGLQFLFEYFSETQRNKGNFPGRFSGRQFSNSRSEMNVSTLELGDSALYLCASSLDATSSYEQYFGPGTRLTVT.